The present T cell receptor beta chain was sequenced within a study of regulatory T cells in long-lasting Graves disease. The time point was: newly diagnosed GD, antithyroid drugs for less than 3 months. Making the TCR library involved RNA that had been extracted from PBMCs. Guidelines of the American Thyroid Association were used to diagnose Graves' disease. Construction of TCR beta libraries relied on iRepertoire HTBI primers and on Arm-PCR targeting CDR3 regions. TCRdb re-called the multiplex PCR reads through MiXCR, storing one row per CDR3 protein. The repertoire consists of about 540,000 distinct CDR3 sequences, with roughly 14% occurring once and the leading ten covering under 10%. The CDR3 sequence is 14 residues long. Germline V gene lookup returns CDR1 SGHAT and CDR2 FQNNGV. Between the trimmed V and J ends, which lost 5 bases and 3 bases, there was a span of 13 bases. The same data also contributed to another study, on T cells in Graves' hyperthyroidism and ophthalmopathy. That paper states: Patients with uncontrolled infections, other autoimmune diseases, pregnancy or lactation were excluded. Clinical symptoms, serum thyroxine and TRAb, thyroid ultrasound and orbital computed tomography were used for the diagnoses.

This chain connects TRBV11-2 to TRBJ1-1; the D is unclear. The sequencing used peripheral blood mononuclear cells (PBMCs), collected at new diagnosis, from a patient treated with antithyroid drugs. The TCR sequence derives from a man younger than 45 with Graves disease. The CDR3 bases are TGTGCCAGCAGCCCCTGGCAGGTGGACACTGAAGCTTTCTTT. This codes for CASSPWQVDTEAFF.